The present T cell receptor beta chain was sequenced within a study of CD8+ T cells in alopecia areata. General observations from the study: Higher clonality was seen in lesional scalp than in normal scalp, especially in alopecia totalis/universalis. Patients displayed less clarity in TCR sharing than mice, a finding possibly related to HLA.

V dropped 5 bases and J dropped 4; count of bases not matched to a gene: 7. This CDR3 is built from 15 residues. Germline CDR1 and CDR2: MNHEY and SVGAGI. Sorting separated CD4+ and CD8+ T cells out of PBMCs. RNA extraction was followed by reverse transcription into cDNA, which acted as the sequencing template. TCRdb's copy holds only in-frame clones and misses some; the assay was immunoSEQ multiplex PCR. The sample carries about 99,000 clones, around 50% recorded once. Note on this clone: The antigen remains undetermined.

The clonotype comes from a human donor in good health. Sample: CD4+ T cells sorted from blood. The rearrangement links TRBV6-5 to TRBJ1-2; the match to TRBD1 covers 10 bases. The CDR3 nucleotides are TGTGCCAGCAGTCTGGGACAGGGGATGGTCTATGGCTACACCTTC. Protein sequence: CASSLGQGMVYGYTF.